These 18 T cell receptor beta chains originate from one sample sequenced in a study of metastatic and nonmetastatic thyroid tumors. Before thyroid surgery, none of the patients had received any treatment. With MiXCR, TCRdb called clones anew from the PCR reads. The sample shows about 50,000 clones, 20% to 25% of them seen only once. Sequencing was performed on blood. Receptor source: a female donor with papillary thyroid cancer or a benign thyroid nodule (not recorded which). Some clones in this sample may be carry-over from other donors' samples.

In this sample, this clone turned up many times. The chain is built from TRBV6-4 and TRBJ2-3; TRBD2 matches 12 bases. Unmatched junction bases numbered 4, after V lost 6 bases and J lost 3 bases. Looked up from germline, CDR1 is MRHNA and CDR2 is SNTAGT. This CDR3 has 15 residues. CDR3 residues: CASRELAGGTDTQYF. CDR3 nucleotides: TGTGCCAGCAGAGAACTAGCGGGAGGAACAGATACGCAGTATTTT.

With regard to this clone: Given a much more abundant clone one base away, this may be a read error. The rearrangement joins TRBV28 to TRBJ1-4, with D unresolved. This CDR3 spans 14 amino acids. Germline CDR1 reads MDHEN; CDR2 reads SYDVKM. Trimming removed 7 bases at V and 7 bases at J, with 16 bases between. The CDR3 nucleotides read TGTGCCAGCAACAAATGTAGCTTAAGTGAAAAACTGTTTTTT. It yields the protein CASNKCSLSEKLFF.

This clone has a handful of counts. A much larger clone is a single base away; this may be a read error. J is TRBJ2-1 and V is TRBV6-9; the D gene could be TRBD1 or TRBD2 (6 bases each). This CDR3 contains 14 residues. In germline, CDR1 is MNHGY, CDR2 SVAAGI. CDR3 loop: CTSSLQGGHNEQFF. The CDR3 DNA reads as TGTACCAGCAGTTTACAGGGAGGTCACAATGAGCAGTTCTTC.

This clone was observed many times. In DNA form, the CDR3 reads TGTGCCAGTAGTCCCGGCCCTGAAAAACTGTTTTTT. Its protein is CASSPGPEKLFF. This rearrangement joins TRBV19 to TRBJ1-4; D ambiguous. The CDR3 length is 12 residues. Germline values: CDR1 LNHDA, CDR2 SQIVND (reference sequence). Trimming shortened V by 5 bases and J by 7 bases, and 8 bases separated the two germline ends.

This clone was recorded many times. The V gene is TRBV11-1, the J gene TRBJ2-6; TRBD1 matches at 8 bases. Germline CDR1 reads SGHAT; CDR2 reads FQDESV (reference sequence). The J segment lost 2 bases and the V segment lost 1 base, leaving 4 bases of the junction unmatched. The length of the CDR3 is 17 residues. CDR3 region: CASSLGLGQAGANVLTF. The CDR3 coding sequence is TGTGCCAGCAGCTTAGGATTGGGACAGGCTGGGGCCAACGTCCTGACTTTC.

The chain recombines TRBV25-1 with TRBJ2-1; 12 nucleotides agree with TRBD2. V shed 10 bases and J 7 bases; nucleotides not matched to a gene: 11. This CDR3 is built from 15 residues. Germline lookup yields CDR1 MGHDK and CDR2 SYGVNS. This CDR3 reads CATYAGTSGLNEQFF. In nucleotides, the CDR3 is TGTGCCACCTATGCCGGGACTAGCGGGTTAAATGAGCAGTTCTTC.

V usage is TRBV4-1 and J usage is TRBJ2-7; D is possibly TRBD1 (6 bases). The germline V and J ends were trimmed by 0 bases and 4 bases, with 16 bases remaining between them. From germline, CDR1 is MGHRA and CDR2 YSYEKL. There are 16 residues in the CDR3. In nucleotides, the CDR3 is TGCGCCAGCAGCCAAGATGGACGGGGTAGGGGGTACGAGCAGTACTTC. Amino acid sequence: CASSQDGRGRGYEQYF.

This clone turned up a few times. With a much larger clone just one base away, this may be a read error. The chain carries TRBV7-2 and TRBJ2-2; weak D call: TRBD2 (6 bases). Germline CDR1 reads SGHTA; CDR2 reads FQGNSA. The CDR3 has 15 amino acids. For the CDR3, the DNA is TGTGCCAGCAGCTTTTGGACTACCGACACCGGGGAGCTGTTGTTT. Its protein is CASSFWTTDTGELLF.

This clone appeared once. The chain joins TRBV5-1 to TRBJ2-3, with D tentatively TRBD1 (7 bases). V gave up 0 bases and J gave up 3 bases, with 11 bases separating them. Germline CDR1 and CDR2: SGHRS and YFSETQ. CDR3 size: 15 residues. CDR3 protein: CASSLGAGGTDTQYF. The CDR3 nucleotides are TGCGCCAGCAGCTTGGGGGCAGGGGGGACAGATACGCAGTATTTT.

This clone was seen only a few times. A clone one base away is much larger, so this may be a read error. The chain recombines TRBV6-1 with TRBJ1-5; no definite D call. This CDR3 spans 14 amino acids. Germline V gene data show CDR1 as MNHNS and CDR2 as SASEGT. Trimming removed 3 bases at V and 3 bases at J, with 9 bases between. CDR3 protein: CASSDYSDNQPQHF. In DNA, the CDR3 is TGTGCCAGCAGTGATTACAGTGACAATCAGCCCCAGCATTTT.

The V gene is TRBV25-1, the J gene TRBJ1-5, with TRBD1 as a possible D gene (6 bases). The CDR3 has 20 residues. Trimming left V 5 bases short and J 3 bases short, with 29 bases between. CDR1 and CDR2 from the germline V gene are MGHDK and SYGVNS. CDR3 in DNA: TGTGCCAGCAGTCCCTTCGTGGGTGGGCGAGGACAGCCTGTCAATCAGCCCCAGCATTTT. Amino acids: CASSPFVGGRGQPVNQPQHF. Using reference TRBV25-1 and TRBJ1-5 for the parts outside the CDR3, the full variable domain is EADIYQTPRYLVIGTGKKITLECSQTMGHDKMYWYQQDPGMELHLIHYSYGVNSTEKGDLSSESTVSRIRTEHFPLTLESARPSHTSQYLCASSPFVGGRGQPVNQPQHFGDGTRLSIL.

This clone has ten or more counts. The chain's CDR3 is CASSVGGNTIYF. The CDR3 nucleotides are TGTGCCAGCAGCGTGGGGGGAAACACCATATATTTT. This chain links TRBV9 with TRBJ1-3; D is uncertain. The germline V and J ends were trimmed by 2 bases and 4 bases, with 4 bases remaining between them. The CDR3 spans 12 residues. Germline V gene sequence: CDR1 SGDLS, CDR2 YYNGEE.

In this sample, this clone turned up many times. The J gene is TRBJ2-1, the V gene TRBV7-9; 11 bases fit TRBD1. Per germline, CDR1 SEHNR and CDR2 FQNEAQ (reference sequence). V shed 6 bases, J shed 4 bases, and the junction held 5 bases outside the gene matches. The CDR3 contains 15 residues. This CDR3 is CASSKGTGGYNEQFF. DNA for the CDR3: TGTGCCAGCAGTAAAGGGACAGGGGGATACAATGAGCAGTTCTTC.

This clone came up a few times. The V and J genes are TRBV2 and TRBJ2-3; D tentatively fits TRBD1 or TRBD2 (5 bases each). The V gene's germline CDR1 is SNHLY and CDR2 FYNNEI. Trimming left V 6 bases short and J 0 bases short, with 13 bases between. The CDR3 is 15 residues long. The CDR3 reads CASRGPSRSTDTQYF. CDR3 sequence (DNA): TGTGCCAGCAGGGGACCTTCGCGTAGCACAGATACGCAGTATTTT.

This clone was observed at least ten times. The CDR3 loop reads CSAGRLGGGNEQFF. The CDR3 DNA is TGCAGTGCTGGGAGGCTAGGGGGGGGCAATGAGCAGTTCTTC. The chain uses TRBV20-1 and TRBJ2-1; TRBD2 is a possible D gene (7 bases). This CDR3 is 14 amino acids long. Between the trimmed V and J ends, which lost 5 bases and 6 bases, there was a span of 17 bases. CDR1 DFQATT and CDR2 SNEGSKA come from the germline V gene (reference sequence).

This chain joins TRBV5-4 and TRBJ2-3, with D tentatively TRBD1 (5 bases). The CDR3 runs 16 residues. CDR1 is SGHNT and CDR2 is YYREEE in the germline V gene (reference sequence). Trimming took off 2 bases at V and 2 bases at J, with 15 bases between the two ends. CDR3 in amino acids: CASSFGAWRNTDTQYF. CDR3 nucleotides: TGTGCCAGCAGCTTTGGGGCTTGGCGGAACACAGATACGCAGTATTTT.

This clone was seen ten or more times. The chain joins TRBV28 to TRBJ2-1, with 9 bases matching TRBD1. Looked up from germline, CDR1 is MDHEN and CDR2 is SYDVKM. There are 16 residues in the CDR3. V trimming: 5 bases; J trimming: 0 bases; junction bases outside the gene matches: 5. The CDR3, as DNA: TGTGCCAGCAGTGGGACAGGGCAAAGCTCCTACAATGAGCAGTTCTTC. Residues: CASSGTGQSSYNEQFF. Variable domain in full (rest from reference TRBV28 and TRBJ2-1): DVKVTQSSRYLVKRTGEKVFLECVQDMDHENMFWYRQDPGLGLRLIYFSYDVKMKEKGDIPEGYSVSREKKERFSLILESASTNQTSMYLCASSGTGQSSYNEQFFGPGTRLTVL.

This clone was found many times. The chain couples TRBV3-1 to TRBJ2-5, with a weak D call TRBD2 (7 bases). Trimming cost V 4 bases and J 7 bases, with 13 bases left between them. The CDR3 totals 13 residues. The germline gives CDR1 LGHDT, CDR2 YNNKEL (reference sequence). The CDR3 is CASSRGGVGTQYF. The CDR3 bases are TGTGCCAGCAGCCGAGGGGGGGTCGGGACCCAGTACTTC.